The following is a TCR beta chain sequence with its context. Its antigen remains unknown. TCRdb's table, derived via immunoSEQ multiplex PCR, lists solely in-frame clones and lacks some. The table lists 80,000 to 100,000 clones, over 75% of them singletons. The sample's time point: baseline, week 1 (first vaccination visit). This sample's treatment: pre-vaccination baseline after standard-of-care therapy. Unmatched junction bases numbered 7, after V lost 3 bases and J lost 7 bases. The CDR3 loop spans 14 amino acids. Germline V CDR1 and CDR2: LNHDA, SQIVND (reference sequence). This sample is part of a study of a mutant IDH1 vaccine in newly diagnosed glioma. Overall study: Patients had received radiotherapy, temozolomide, or both previously, most receiving both.

Study-wide findings and caveats: No link was apparently found between pseudoprogression and changes in top peripheral T cell clonotypes. Patients mounted vaccine-induced immune responses in about 92% of cases.

Specimen: PBMCs, collected from a glioma patient treated with radiotherapy, temozolomide or both. This receptor was obtained from a man aged 40-50 years with glioma. Some clones in this sample may be carry-over from other donors' samples. This chain uses TRBV19 with TRBJ1-2; 8 nucleotides agree with TRBD1. The DNA of the CDR3 is TGTGCCAGTAGTATCGGGGACAGGAGAGGTGGCTACACCTTC. Translated, it gives CASSIGDRRGGYTF.